The 19 T cell receptor beta chains below all came from one sample that was sequenced in a study of T cell repertoires in cytomegalovirus infection. These TCRs are of unknown antigen specificity. TCRdb processed the reads anew with MiXCR; each CDR3 protein has one entry. The sample consists of approximately 350,000 distinct CDR3 sequences, about 34% of them appearing once. This specimen was cultured PBMCs, taken from culture after CMV antigen stimulation. All receptors derive from a human donor in good health (CMV status not recorded). Some clones in this sample may be carry-over from other donors' samples.

At least ten counts were recorded for this clonotype. The genes are TRBV7-2 and TRBJ1-1, with D maybe TRBD1 (5 bases). Germline loops: CDR1 SGHTA, CDR2 FQGNSA. V gave up 3 bases and J gave up 1 base, with 6 bases separating them. The CDR3 is 13 residues long. The CDR3 DNA is TGTGCCAGCAGCTTCGGGGGGAACACTGAAGCTTTCTTT. Protein product: CASSFGGNTEAFF.

This clonotype was seen a few times. V and J are TRBV7-9 and TRBJ2-5; 12 bases line up with TRBD2. With 5 bases clipped from V and 2 bases from J, the junction kept 9 bases outside the gene matches. Germline V CDR1 and CDR2: SEHNR, FQNEAQ (reference sequence). The CDR3 spans 17 residues. CDR3 DNA sequence: TGTGCCAGCAGCACCAGACTCGGACTAGCGGGGCAAGAGACCCAGTACTTC. Translated: CASSTRLGLAGQETQYF.

The V gene is TRBV6-2 or TRBV6-3, the J gene TRBJ2-1; D perhaps matches TRBD2 (5 bases). This CDR3 region has 14 residues. V was shortened by 0 bases and J by 8 bases, with 11 bases between the two germline ends. CDR1 is MNHEY and CDR2 is SVGEGT in the germline V gene. CDR3 region: CASSYSSRGDEQFF. The CDR3 nucleotides read TGTGCCAGCAGTTACTCGAGCCGGGGTGATGAGCAGTTCTTC.

This clonotype occurred a few times. The chain has TRBV7-2 and TRBJ1-2; D unclear. Germline loops: CDR1 SGHTA, CDR2 FQGNSA. Trimming pared 5 bases from V and 4 bases from J, leaving 17 bases between. This CDR3 has 15 amino acids. The CDR3 loop is CASSPGSLVGYGYTF. As DNA, the CDR3 is TGTGCCAGCAGCCCGGGGAGTTTAGTCGGCTATGGCTACACCTTC.

The rearrangement uses TRBV28 and TRBJ2-6, with 8 bases matching TRBD1. The germline V gene has CDR1 MDHEN and CDR2 SYDVKM. The V and J ends lost 5 bases and 4 bases, in that order; junction bases with no gene match: 10. The CDR3 is 17 residues long. CDR3 loop: CASSPDRDLAGANVLTF. CDR3 nucleotides: TGTGCCAGCAGTCCGGACAGGGACTTGGCCGGGGCCAACGTCCTGACTTTC.

The chain links TRBV27 to TRBJ2-3; D call uncertain. The CDR3 is 14 residues long. Germline values: CDR1 MNHEY, CDR2 SMNVEV (reference sequence). Trimming stripped 3 bases from V and 1 base from J, with 8 bases between. CDR3 coding DNA: TGTGCCAGCAGTTTTGGCGGACGCACAGATACGCAGTATTTT. Residues: CASSFGGRTDTQYF.

A few counts support this clonotype. This chain connects TRBV6-1 to TRBJ1-1; a weak D match, TRBD1 (5 bases). V lost 6 bases and J lost 3, with 17 bases in between. The germline gives CDR1 MNHNS, CDR2 SASEGT. The CDR3 length is 15 residues. The CDR3 protein is CASSQLQGGDTEAFF. Here the CDR3 DNA reads TGTGCCAGCAGCCAACTTCAGGGAGGCGACACTGAAGCTTTCTTT.

The J gene is TRBJ2-7, the V gene TRBV7-8; the D gene is possibly TRBD2 (5 bases). CDR1 and CDR2 from the germline V gene are SGHVS and FQNEAQ. Trimming pared 2 bases from V and 7 bases from J, leaving 15 bases between. There are 14 residues in the CDR3. CDR3 amino acids: CASSLRPERVEQYV. Written as DNA, the CDR3 is TGTGCCAGCAGCTTAAGGCCTGAGAGGGTTGAGCAGTACGTC.

This clonotype was seen only once. Since no conserved phenylalanine or tryptophan closes the CDR3, a read error is the likely cause. The chain is built from TRBV7-2 and TRBJ2-1, with TRBD2 identical over 14 bases. The V and J ends lost 6 bases and 3 bases, in that order; junction bases with no gene match: 1. Germline-derived CDR1 and CDR2 are SGHTA and FQGNSA. The CDR3 is 15 residues long. As DNA, the CDR3 is TGTGCCAGCAGTGGGACTAGCGGGAGCTACAATGAGCAGTTCTAC. Protein: CASSGTSGSYNEQFY.

The chain recombines TRBV28 with TRBJ2-7; D is ambiguous. The CDR3 length is 16 residues. The V gene's germline CDR1 is MDHEN and CDR2 SYDVKM. V was shortened by 2 bases and J by 0 bases, with 14 bases between the two germline ends. CDR3 sequence reads: CASSLDMPLSSYEQYF. CDR3 sequence (DNA): TGTGCCAGCAGTTTAGACATGCCTTTAAGCTCCTACGAGCAGTACTTC.

This clonotype was observed a few times. The chain couples TRBV27 to TRBJ2-5, with no clear D. V lost 4 bases and J lost 5, with 14 bases in between. This CDR3 contains 14 residues. Per the germline V gene, CDR1 is MNHEY and CDR2 is SMNVEV (reference sequence). The CDR3 region is CASSSASWSETQYF. The CDR3 region has the DNA TGTGCCAGCAGTTCTGCGTCCTGGTCGGAGACCCAGTACTTC.

This clonotype has only a few counts. The rearrangement links TRBV6-2 or TRBV6-3 to TRBJ2-7; 9 nucleotides line up with TRBD1. Unmatched junction bases numbered 10, after V lost 1 base and J lost 3 bases. Per the germline V gene, CDR1 is MNHEY and CDR2 is SVGEGT. The CDR3 consists of 17 residues. The CDR3: CASSYFAPGQGFYEQYF. The CDR3 nucleotides are TGTGCCAGCAGTTACTTCGCCCCGGGACAGGGATTCTACGAGCAGTACTTC.

V is TRBV30 and J is TRBJ1-2, with D uncertain. The germline V and J ends were trimmed by 2 bases and 6 bases, with 7 bases remaining between them. CDR1 is GTSNPN, CDR2 SVGIG, per germline (reference sequence). The CDR3 is 11 amino acids. The CDR3 region is CAWSRGNGYTF. The CDR3 region has the DNA TGTGCCTGGAGTCGGGGAAATGGCTACACCTTC.

The chain couples TRBV2 to TRBJ2-1; no clear D gene. V was clipped by 6 bases and J by 6 bases, with 12 bases between them. Looked up from germline, CDR1 is SNHLY and CDR2 is FYNNEI. This CDR3 is 13 amino acids long. CDR3 nucleotides: TGTGCCAGCAGAGAGAACCCAGGCAATGAGCAGTTCTTC. This encodes CASRENPGNEQFF.

This rearrangement joins TRBV5-5 to TRBJ1-1, with no clear D. The CDR3 is 15 amino acids. From germline, CDR1 is SGHKS and CDR2 YYEKEE (reference sequence). The V end was cut by 4 bases, the J end by 6 bases, with 19 bases between. CDR3 in amino acids: CASSHTQRGDAEAFF. The DNA of the CDR3 is TGTGCCAGCAGCCACACCCAGCGTGGAGACGCTGAAGCTTTCTTT.

Regarding this clonotype: Compared with germline, one end of the junction differs, possibly owing to a read error. The rearrangement uses TRBV7-4 and TRBJ1-1, with D perhaps TRBD1 (5 bases). Looked up from germline, CDR1 is SGHVT and CDR2 is SQSDAQ. CDR3 length: 12 residues. CDR3 sequence reads: CASGLWGNEAFF. In DNA, the CDR3 is TGTGCCAGCGGCTTATGGGGGAATGAAGCTTTCTTT.

V is TRBV7-2 and J is TRBJ2-1, with 7 nucleotides matching TRBD2. J lost 6 bases, V lost 4 bases, and 18 bases had no gene match. The CDR3 runs 18 residues. Per germline, CDR1 SGHTA and CDR2 FQGNSA. CDR3 sequence: CASSYPAGSGWGSNEQFF. The CDR3 nucleotides are TGTGCCAGCAGCTACCCCGCGGGTAGCGGGTGGGGCAGCAATGAGCAGTTCTTC.

Many counts were recorded for this clonotype. This chain joins TRBV7-2 and TRBJ1-4; D unclear. Germline V gives CDR1 SGHTA, CDR2 FQGNSA. V gave up 2 bases and J gave up 10 bases, with 14 bases separating them. The CDR3 spans 14 residues. For the CDR3, the DNA is TGTGCCAGCAGCTTAATGGGAACTGATGGAAAACTGTTTTTT. This sequence encodes CASSLMGTDGKLFF.

This clonotype was detected a few times. The rearrangement links TRBV11-2 to TRBJ2-1; 7 bases map to TRBD2. The CDR3 spans 17 residues. With V trimmed by 5 bases and J by 0 bases, 10 bases remained unmatched. Per germline, CDR1 SGHAT and CDR2 FQNNGV. The CDR3 DNA sequence: TGTGCCAGCAGCGCGGTACGGCGGGGGAGCTCCTACAATGAGCAGTTCTTC. The encoded protein is CASSAVRRGSSYNEQFF.